This passage covers 15 T cell receptor beta chains from one sample sequenced in a study of cytomegalovirus exposure and HLA in healthy donors. PCR involved 60 Vbeta and 13 Jbeta primers. The protocol was immunoSEQ multiplex PCR, while the TCRdb copy is restricted to in-frame clones and leaves out a portion. This repertoire shows 45,000 to 60,000 clones, about three quarters found once; its top ten account for around 8%. The sequenced sample consisted of PBMCs. Receptors originate from a man aged 25-40 years in good health and CMV-seropositive.

The chain couples TRBV5-4 to TRBJ2-3; 8 bases line up with TRBD1. Germline V gives CDR1 SGHNT, CDR2 YYREEE (reference sequence). The CDR3 is 15 residues long. Trimming took 4 bases from V and 0 from J; bases not matched to a gene: 4. The CDR3 DNA sequence: TGTGCCAGCAGCCCCGGACAGGGAAGCACAGATACGCAGTATTTT. As protein: CASSPGQGSTDTQYF.

The chain joins TRBV5-4 to TRBJ2-3; perhaps TRBD2 as D (7 bases). CDR3 length equals 17 residues. Germline V gene data show CDR1 as SGHNT and CDR2 as YYREEE (reference sequence). Trimming took off 4 bases at V and 2 bases at J, with 20 bases between the two ends. The CDR3 DNA is TGTGCCAGCAGCCCGCCGAGGGGGGGGACTATCACAGATACGCAGTATTTT. Protein: CASSPPRGGTITDTQYF.

The chain employs TRBV7-6 and TRBJ1-6; 9 bases line up with TRBD1. The V segment lost 5 bases and the J segment 6 bases; nucleotides outside the gene matches: 11. The CDR3 has 17 amino acids. Germline CDR1 and CDR2: SGHVS and FNYEAQ. CDR3: CASSPRDRASTNSPLHF. CDR3 nucleotides: TGTGCCAGCAGCCCCCGGGACAGGGCCTCGACTAATTCACCCCTCCACTTT.

This chain uses TRBV7-6 with TRBJ2-5; no firm D call. The V end was cut by 1 base, the J end by 4 bases, with 4 bases between. The germline gives CDR1 SGHVS, CDR2 FNYEAQ. The length of the CDR3 is 12 residues. CDR3 residues: CASSLGPETQYF. The CDR3 DNA reads TGTGCCAGCAGCTTAGGGCCAGAGACCCAGTACTTC.

The rearrangement joins TRBV5-1 to TRBJ2-7; TRBD1 aligns across 7 bases. The CDR3 is 14 residues long. CDR1 and CDR2 (germline): SGHRS, YFSETQ. The ends lost 0 bases at V and 3 bases at J; junction bases unmatched: 3. The CDR3, as DNA: TGCGCCAGCAGCTTGGCCCAGGGGGACTACGAGCAGTACTTC. This gives the protein CASSLAQGDYEQYF.

J is TRBJ2-7 and V is TRBV11-3; TRBD2 aligns across 13 bases. The ends lost 1 base at V and 2 bases at J; junction bases unmatched: 2. This CDR3 has 16 amino acids. Germline lookup yields CDR1 SGHNT and CDR2 YENEEA. The CDR3 sequence: CASSLGGLAGTYEQYF. CDR3 in DNA: TGTGCCAGCAGCTTAGGGGGACTAGCGGGGACCTACGAGCAGTACTTC.

This sequence joins TRBV5-1 and TRBJ2-3; 8 bases line up with TRBD2. This CDR3 region has 16 residues. V shed 0 bases and J 2 bases; nucleotides not matched to a gene: 5. Germline assignment: CDR1 SGHRS and CDR2 YFSETQ. The CDR3 sequence is CASSLVLAGYTDTQYF. In DNA, the CDR3 is TGCGCCAGCAGCTTGGTTCTAGCGGGCTACACAGATACGCAGTATTTT.

Only a few counts were recorded for this clone. V gene TRBV7-9 combines with J gene TRBJ1-1, with 7 bases identical to TRBD1. Germline values: CDR1 SEHNR, CDR2 FQNEAQ (reference sequence). CDR3 length equals 13 residues. V gave up 6 bases and J gave up 1 base; unmatched junction bases: 2. CDR3 bases: TGTGCCAGCAGGGGACAGCCGAACACTGAAGCTTTCTTT. It is translated as CASRGQPNTEAFF.

The rearrangement uses TRBV2 and TRBJ1-1, with D tentatively TRBD1 (6 bases). Trimming shortened V by 7 bases and J by 2 bases, and 17 bases separated the two germline ends. In germline, CDR1 is SNHLY, CDR2 FYNNEI. There are 15 residues in the CDR3. The CDR3 sequence: CASTRSTGINTEAFF. CDR3 coding DNA: TGTGCCAGCACCCGGTCGACAGGAATTAACACTGAAGCTTTCTTT.

V is TRBV6-1 and J is TRBJ1-2; the D gene is possibly TRBD1 (6 bases). Germline CDR1 MNHNS, CDR2 SASEGT. Between the trimmed V and J ends, which lost 7 bases and 8 bases, there was a span of 14 bases. The CDR3 sequence is 12 residues long. The CDR3 sequence is CASTYRVGGYTF. CDR3 coding DNA: TGTGCCAGCACCTACAGGGTTGGCGGCTACACCTTC.

The J gene is TRBJ1-1, the V gene TRBV7-2; possibly TRBD1 for D (6 bases). V gave up 5 bases and J gave up 1 base, with 8 bases separating them. Germline CDR1 SGHTA, CDR2 FQGNSA. This CDR3 has 13 amino acids. CDR3 protein: CASSQGPNTEAFF. The CDR3 bases are TGTGCCAGCAGCCAGGGGCCGAACACTGAAGCTTTCTTT.

The CDR3 reads CASSQDSGYYNEQFF. The CDR3 DNA is TGTGCCAGCAGCCAAGACTCAGGCTACTACAATGAGCAGTTCTTC. The rearrangement joins TRBV14 to TRBJ2-1; D gene uncertain. CDR1 is SGHDN, CDR2 FVKESK, per germline. Trimming removed 0 bases at V and 3 bases at J, with 9 bases between. This CDR3 has 15 residues.

V gene TRBV18 combines with J gene TRBJ2-1; maybe TRBD1 (5 bases). Germline lookup yields CDR1 KGHSH and CDR2 LQKENI. The germline V and J ends were trimmed by 0 bases and 3 bases, with 12 bases remaining between them. The CDR3 is 16 amino acids. The CDR3 nucleotides are TGTGCCAGCTCACCACCGGGTCAGGGCAACTACAATGAGCAGTTCTTC. Translation gives CASSPPGQGNYNEQFF.

V and J are TRBV30 and TRBJ2-6; 7 bases line up with TRBD1. This CDR3 comprises 14 residues. With V trimmed by 7 bases and J by 3 bases, 6 bases remained unmatched. Germline V gene sequence: CDR1 GTSNPN, CDR2 SVGIG (reference sequence). The CDR3 loop is CASQQGSGANVLTF. The CDR3 DNA reads TGTGCCTCCCAACAGGGGAGTGGGGCCAACGTCCTGACTTTC.

The chain couples TRBV5-1 to TRBJ1-1, with TRBD1 identical over 8 bases. With V trimmed by 4 bases and J by 1 base, 6 bases remained unmatched. This CDR3 has 15 residues. CDR1 and CDR2 (germline): SGHRS, YFSETQ. DNA for the CDR3: TGCGCCAGCAGCCCACGACAGGGGAGGAACACTGAAGCTTTCTTT. Translating gives CASSPRQGRNTEAFF. Complete variable domain (other parts from reference TRBV5-1 and TRBJ1-1): KAGVTQTPRYLIKTRGQQVTLSCSPISGHRSVSWYQQTPGQGLQFLFEYFSETQRNKGNFPGRFSGRQFSNSRSEMNVSTLELGDSALYLCASSPRQGRNTEAFFGQGTRLTVV.